This T cell receptor beta chain originates from a study of blood T cell repertoires in COVID-19. Study-level information: Acute and convalescent COVID-19 specimens originated in the United States, Italy and Spain. In each case, the material was cDNA or gDNA derived from T cells, B-cell-depleted T cells, or PBMCs.

This clone was detected a few times. How the authors handled the data: For nucleated cells, counts were estimated from reference gene primer amplification. Clones were sequenced by immunoSEQ multiplex PCR, and TCRdb holds only the in-frame ones, with some missing. D and trimming come from the DNA, and the V and J calls and clone size come from that table. The sample yields 150,000 to 200,000 clones, approximately 90% seen once. CDR1 is MNHEY and CDR2 is SVGEGT in the germline V gene. The CDR3 totals 16 residues. Deletions cut 0 bases from V and 3 bases from J, with 12 bases between. The V and J genes are TRBV6-2 or TRBV6-3 and TRBJ1-5; D uncertain. The sequenced material came from peripheral blood. The receptor was isolated from a human donor in a cohort sampled during active COVID-19. CDR3 sequence reads: CASSYSTQKPNQPQHF. Written as DNA, the CDR3 is TGTGCCAGCAGTTACTCGACACAGAAGCCCAATCAGCCCCAGCATTTT.